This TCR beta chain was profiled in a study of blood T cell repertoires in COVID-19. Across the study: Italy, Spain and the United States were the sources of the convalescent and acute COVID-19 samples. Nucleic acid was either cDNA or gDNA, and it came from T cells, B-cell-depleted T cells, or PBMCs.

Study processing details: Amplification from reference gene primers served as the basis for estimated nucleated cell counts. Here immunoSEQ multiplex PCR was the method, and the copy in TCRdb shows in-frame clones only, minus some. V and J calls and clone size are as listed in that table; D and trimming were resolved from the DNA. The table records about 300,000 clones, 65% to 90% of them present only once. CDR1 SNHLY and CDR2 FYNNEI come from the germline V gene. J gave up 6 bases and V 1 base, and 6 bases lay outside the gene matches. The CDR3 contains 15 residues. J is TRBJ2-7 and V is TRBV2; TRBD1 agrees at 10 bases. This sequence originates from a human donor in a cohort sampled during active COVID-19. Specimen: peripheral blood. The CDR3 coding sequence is TGTGCCAGCAGTGAAGTCGGGACAGGGGCCTCCGAGCAGTACTTC. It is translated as CASSEVGTGASEQYF.